The clone carrying this TCR beta chain was seen just once. These data are taken from a study of T cell changes during pregnancy in multiple sclerosis. The CDR3 totals 14 residues. Trimming took off 2 bases at V and 5 bases at J, with 13 bases between the two ends. Germline values: CDR1 MNHEY, CDR2 SMNVEV (reference sequence). Some clones are missing from TCRdb's copy, which holds only in-frame ones; the method was immunoSEQ multiplex PCR. The sample shows 35,000 to 40,000 clones, roughly nine tenths of them seen only once. The chain carries TRBV27 and TRBJ2-7, with D possibly matching TRBD2 (5 bases). The sequence was obtained from a female donor with multiple sclerosis, enrolled in a pregnancy study. Here the sequenced sample was CD8+ T cells from peripheral blood mononuclear cells, taken in the third trimester of pregnancy. CDR3 in amino acids: CASSLQTLDHEQYF. The CDR3 DNA reads TGTGCCAGCAGTTTACAGACACTAGACCACGAGCAGTACTTC.